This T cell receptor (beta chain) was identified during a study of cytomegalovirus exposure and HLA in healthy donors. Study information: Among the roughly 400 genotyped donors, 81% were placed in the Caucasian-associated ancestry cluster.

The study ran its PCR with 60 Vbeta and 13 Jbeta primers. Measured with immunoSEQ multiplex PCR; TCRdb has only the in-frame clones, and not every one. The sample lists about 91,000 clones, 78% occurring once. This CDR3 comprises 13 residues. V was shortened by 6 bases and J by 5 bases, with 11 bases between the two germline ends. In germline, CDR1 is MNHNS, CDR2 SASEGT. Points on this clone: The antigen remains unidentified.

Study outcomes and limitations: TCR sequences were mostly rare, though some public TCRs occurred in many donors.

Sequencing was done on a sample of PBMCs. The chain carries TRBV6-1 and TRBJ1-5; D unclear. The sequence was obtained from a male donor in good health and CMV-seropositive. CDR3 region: CASSTVQDQPQHF. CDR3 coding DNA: TGTGCCAGCAGCACAGTCCAGGATCAGCCCCAGCATTTT.